These 22 T cell receptor beta chains originate from one sample sequenced in a study of T cells in tuberculosis. The protocol was immunoSEQ multiplex PCR, while the TCRdb copy is restricted to in-frame clones and leaves out a portion. The sample yields under 35,000 clones, roughly 95% seen once. The sample was PBMCs. These receptors all come from a donor between 10 and 35 years old with latent tuberculosis or without tuberculosis infection.

This chain uses TRBV11-2 with TRBJ2-7, with 10 bases identical to TRBD2. The junction had 9 bases not matched to a gene; V was cut back by 4 bases and J by 3 bases. Germline V gene lookup returns CDR1 SGHAT and CDR2 FQNNGV. This CDR3 is 16 amino acids long. CDR3 loop: CASSSPGTSADYEQYF. The CDR3, as DNA: TGTGCCAGCAGCTCCCCCGGGACTAGCGCTGACTACGAGCAGTACTTC.

This chain joins TRBV5-1 and TRBJ2-3, with D possibly TRBD2 on 6 matching bases. Trimming removed 4 bases from V and 2 bases from J, with 11 bases in between. This CDR3 spans 14 amino acids. Germline lookup yields CDR1 SGHRS and CDR2 YFSETQ. This CDR3 reads CASSPRDFTDTQYF. The DNA of the CDR3 is TGCGCCAGCAGCCCGCGGGACTTCACAGATACGCAGTATTTT.

The V gene is TRBV5-6, the J gene TRBJ2-7, with D tentatively TRBD2 (6 bases). CDR1 SGHDT and CDR2 YYEEEE come from the germline V gene. The CDR3 extends over 15 amino acids. With 2 bases removed from V and 7 bases from J, the gap between germline ends came to 19 bases. CDR3 amino acids: CASSLPTAGMKEQYF. DNA for the CDR3: TGTGCCAGCAGCTTACCAACAGCGGGTATGAAGGAGCAGTACTTC.

The chain employs TRBV7-2 and TRBJ1-2; D is possibly TRBD1 (6 bases). The V end was cut by 1 base, the J end by 2 bases, with 11 bases between. The V gene's germline CDR1 is SGHTA and CDR2 FQGNSA. CDR3 size: 15 residues. The CDR3 sequence is CASSLGTAFNYGYTF. The CDR3, as DNA: TGTGCCAGCAGCTTAGGGACAGCCTTCAACTATGGCTACACCTTC.

J is TRBJ2-7 and V is TRBV5-4, with TRBD2 as a possible D gene (6 bases). Trimming left V 3 bases short and J 7 bases short, with 17 bases between. The CDR3 has 14 residues. CDR1 is SGHNT and CDR2 is YYREEE in the germline V gene (reference sequence). The CDR3: CASSWDAGSREQYF. The CDR3 nucleotides are TGTGCCAGCAGCTGGGACGCGGGGTCTCGGGAGCAGTACTTC.

The chain couples TRBV10-2 to TRBJ2-3, with TRBD2 matching 9 bases. Losses at the gene ends were 4 bases for V and 2 bases for J; bases not matched to a gene: 4. CDR3 length: 15 residues. Germline CDR1 is WSHSY and CDR2 is SAAADI. CDR3 bases: TGCGCCAGCAGTGTGTTAGCGGGGGTCACAGATACGCAGTATTTT. It translates to CASSVLAGVTDTQYF.

The chain combines TRBV29-1 with TRBJ2-1; 13 positions agree with TRBD2. The V and J ends lost 7 bases and 6 bases, in that order; junction bases with no gene match: 6. This CDR3 is 14 amino acids long. CDR1 is SQVTM, CDR2 ANQGSEA, per germline. The CDR3, as DNA: TGCAGCGCGGATACTAGCGGGAGGGGCAATGAGCAGTTCTTC. As protein: CSADTSGRGNEQFF.

The chain links TRBV7-8 to TRBJ2-2; 7 bases are shared with TRBD1. There are 15 residues in the CDR3. V lost 4 bases to trimming and J lost 4 bases; unmatched junction nucleotides: 6. Germline values: CDR1 SGHVS, CDR2 FQNEAQ. The CDR3, as DNA: TGTGCCAGCAGCTCGGGGACAGTCAGCACCGGGGAGCTGTTTTTT. Residues: CASSSGTVSTGELFF.

V is TRBV27 and J is TRBJ1-2, with 7 positions matching TRBD1. The CDR3 has 15 amino acids. Germline V lookup: CDR1 MNHEY, CDR2 SMNVEV (reference sequence). V lost 5 bases and J lost 5; bases outside the gene matches: 11. The CDR3 sequence is CASSPLPPDRYGYTF. The CDR3 DNA reads TGTGCCAGCAGTCCATTACCCCCGGACAGGTATGGCTACACCTTC.

The rearrangement uses TRBV4-1 and TRBJ2-1; 11 nucleotides agree with TRBD2. This CDR3 region has 19 residues. The trim removed 0 bases at V and 2 bases at J, leaving 9 bases unmatched. Per the germline V gene, CDR1 is MGHRA and CDR2 is YSYEKL. CDR3 protein: CASSQEGVLAGGAYNEQFF. The CDR3 region has the DNA TGCGCCAGCAGCCAAGAGGGGGTGCTAGCGGGAGGAGCCTACAATGAGCAGTTCTTC.

The rearrangement uses TRBV10-3 and TRBJ2-2; possible D gene TRBD1, 7 bases. V shed 2 bases and J shed 7 bases, with 17 bases lying between them. The CDR3 totals 16 residues. Germline assignment: CDR1 ENHRY and CDR2 SYGVKD. The DNA for the CDR3 is TGTGCCATCAGTGAGACTCGACTAGGGGGCGGCGGGGAGCTGTTTTTT. Its protein product is CAISETRLGGGGELFF.

The J gene is TRBJ2-5, the V gene TRBV29-1; 10 bases align to TRBD2. V dropped 7 bases and J dropped 2; count of bases not matched to a gene: 4. From germline, CDR1 is SQVTM and CDR2 ANQGSEA. This CDR3 contains 13 residues. The CDR3 DNA reads as TGCAGCGCAGGACTAGCGGTTCAAGAGACCCAGTACTTC. This sequence encodes CSAGLAVQETQYF.

This chain joins TRBV7-9 and TRBJ2-2; no clear D. Trimming shortened V by 2 bases and J by 5 bases, and 6 bases separated the two germline ends. The CDR3 runs to 13 residues. Germline V gene lookup returns CDR1 SEHNR and CDR2 FQNEAQ (reference sequence). CDR3 nucleotides: TGTGCCAGCAGCTTACAGCGAACCGGGGAGCTGTTTTTT. Translating it yields CASSLQRTGELFF.

The CDR3 DNA reads as TGTGCCAGCAGTCCACAATACAGAGGGCATAATCAGCCCCAGCATTTT. It codes for CASSPQYRGHNQPQHF. This sequence joins TRBV27 and TRBJ1-5, with no clear D. Trimming stripped 5 bases from V and 4 bases from J, with 18 bases between. This CDR3 is 16 amino acids long. The germline CDR1 and CDR2 sequences are MNHEY and SMNVEV (reference sequence).

The J gene is TRBJ1-2, the V gene TRBV19, with TRBD1 matching 7 bases. Per the germline V gene, CDR1 is LNHDA and CDR2 is SQIVND (reference sequence). V was clipped by 4 bases and J by 5 bases; unmatched bases: 7. The length of the CDR3 is 14 residues. This CDR3 reads CASSTGGPSYGYTF. The CDR3 DNA reads as TGTGCCAGTAGTACAGGGGGGCCTTCATATGGCTACACCTTC.

The rearrangement uses TRBV30 and TRBJ1-1, with D perhaps TRBD1 (6 bases). There are 14 residues in the CDR3. The V gene's germline CDR1 is GTSNPN and CDR2 SVGIG (reference sequence). Deletions cut 7 bases from V and 4 bases from J, with 19 bases between. CDR3 nucleotides: TGTGCCTCCTACACAGGGAGGGGTGTCACTGAAGCTTTCTTT. Amino acids: CASYTGRGVTEAFF.

This clone came up once. The chain couples TRBV7-9 to TRBJ2-3; 8 bases are a match to TRBD1. CDR3 length: 16 residues. The V and J ends lost 2 bases and 9 bases, in that order; junction bases with no gene match: 13. The germline V gene has CDR1 SEHNR and CDR2 FQNEAQ (reference sequence). The CDR3 DNA reads as TGTGCCAGCAGCTTAACCCCCGGGACAGGCAAAGACACGCAGTATTTT. Protein: CASSLTPGTGKDTQYF.

A single count supports this clone. This chain uses TRBV11-2 with TRBJ2-5; D might be TRBD2 (5 bases). Trimming pared 3 bases from V and 1 base from J, leaving 6 bases between. The CDR3 consists of 13 residues. CDR1 is SGHAT and CDR2 is FQNNGV in the germline V gene. Here the CDR3 DNA reads TGTGCCAGCAGCTTGGACTCCCAAGAGACCCAGTACTTC. This codes for CASSLDSQETQYF.

The rearrangement links TRBV2 to TRBJ1-4; TRBD1 aligns across 7 bases. The trim removed 6 bases at V and 4 bases at J, leaving 8 bases unmatched. Germline lookup yields CDR1 SNHLY and CDR2 FYNNEI. This CDR3 region has 15 residues. The CDR3 nucleotides are TGTGCCAGCAGCCTCACCGGGACAGTTAATGAAAAACTGTTTTTT. Translation gives CASSLTGTVNEKLFF.

The chain links TRBV7-3 to TRBJ1-2, with 9 positions matching TRBD1. CDR1 is SGHTA and CDR2 is FQGTGA in the germline V gene. V shed 4 bases and J 4 bases; nucleotides not matched to a gene: 1. There are 13 residues in the CDR3. The CDR3 sequence is CASSSTGGYGYTF. CDR3 bases: TGTGCCAGCAGCTCGACAGGGGGCTATGGCTACACCTTC.

The chain is built from TRBV6-6 and TRBJ1-1; TRBD1 is a possible D gene (6 bases). The CDR3 loop spans 15 amino acids. Trimming shortened V by 2 bases and J by 3 bases, and 13 bases separated the two germline ends. Per the germline V gene, CDR1 is MNHNY and CDR2 is SVGAGI (reference sequence). The CDR3: CASSYVDRSYTEAFF. Here the CDR3 DNA reads TGTGCCAGCAGTTACGTGGACAGAAGCTACACTGAAGCTTTCTTT.

The V call is TRBV7-9, the J call TRBJ1-2; 8 positions agree with TRBD1. There are 13 residues in the CDR3. CDR1 is SEHNR and CDR2 is FQNEAQ in the germline V gene (reference sequence). The J segment lost 6 bases and the V segment lost 6 bases, leaving 6 bases of the junction unmatched. The CDR3 DNA follows: TGTGCCAGCAGGGACAGGGAATTCGATGGCTACACCTTC. As protein: CASRDREFDGYTF.